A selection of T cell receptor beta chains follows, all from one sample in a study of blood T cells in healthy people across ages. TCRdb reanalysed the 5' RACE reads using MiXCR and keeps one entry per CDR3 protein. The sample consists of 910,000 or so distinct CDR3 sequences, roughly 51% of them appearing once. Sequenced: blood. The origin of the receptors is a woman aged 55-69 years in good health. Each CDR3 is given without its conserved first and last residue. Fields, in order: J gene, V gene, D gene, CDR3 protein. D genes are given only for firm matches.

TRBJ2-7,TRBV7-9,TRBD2,ANSRPLGTSGDYEQY
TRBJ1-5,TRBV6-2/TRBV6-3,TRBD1,ASSTTGGTNQPQH
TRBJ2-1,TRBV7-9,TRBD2,ASSGAGGNYNEQF
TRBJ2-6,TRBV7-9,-,ASSVRDKTGANVLT
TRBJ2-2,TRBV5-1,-,ASTERARRDTGELF
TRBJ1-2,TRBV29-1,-,SVDQQGEGYGYT
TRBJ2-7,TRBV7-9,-,ASRFRGFEQY
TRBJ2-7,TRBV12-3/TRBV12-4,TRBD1,ASSLGQGGFEQY
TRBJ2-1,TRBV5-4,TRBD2,ASSSKTSGRYNEQF
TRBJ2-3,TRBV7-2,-,ASSALRPPTKDTQY
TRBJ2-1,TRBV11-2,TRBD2,ASSLIPAGGRYNEQF
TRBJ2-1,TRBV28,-,ASTPRDGVYNEQF
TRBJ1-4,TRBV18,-,ASSPRKGGVEKLF
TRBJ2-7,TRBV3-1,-,VSSQVHPGSEQY
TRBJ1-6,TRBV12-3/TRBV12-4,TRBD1,ASRRQGAEGSPLH
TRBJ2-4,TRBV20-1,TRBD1,SARDHWTGSIQY
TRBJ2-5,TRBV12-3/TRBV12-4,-,ASSNGRREETQY
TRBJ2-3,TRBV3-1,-,ASSRGRAYSQY
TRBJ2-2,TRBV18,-,ASSPTSAGSGELF
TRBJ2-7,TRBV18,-,ASQIQQGQHEQY
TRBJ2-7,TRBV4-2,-,ASSQDRVSYEQY
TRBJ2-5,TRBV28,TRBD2,ATLLAGEETQY
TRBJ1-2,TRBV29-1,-,SVGNPLGGYT
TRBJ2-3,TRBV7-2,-,ASSQSSGRLSTDTQY
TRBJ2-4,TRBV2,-,ASSIGKNGEQY
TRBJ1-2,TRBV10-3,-,AISGGGRARNYGYT
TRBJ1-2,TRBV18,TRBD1,ASSRTGDGTGYT
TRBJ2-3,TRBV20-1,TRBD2,SARDLTSGRAKDTQY